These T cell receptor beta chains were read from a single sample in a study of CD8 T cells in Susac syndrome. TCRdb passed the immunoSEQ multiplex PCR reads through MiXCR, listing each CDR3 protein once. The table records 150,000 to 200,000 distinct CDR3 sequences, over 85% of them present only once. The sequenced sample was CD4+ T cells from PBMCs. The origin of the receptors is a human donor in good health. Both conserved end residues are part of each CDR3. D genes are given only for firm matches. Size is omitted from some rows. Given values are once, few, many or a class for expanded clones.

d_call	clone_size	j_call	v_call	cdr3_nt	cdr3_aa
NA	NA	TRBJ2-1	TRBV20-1	TGCAGTGCTAGCTCCCCGGGGGGCGAGCAGTTCTTC	CSASSPGGEQFF
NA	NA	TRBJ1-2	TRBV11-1	TGTGCCAGCAGCCAAAGGACAGATAACTATGGCTACACCTTC	CASSQRTDNYGYTF
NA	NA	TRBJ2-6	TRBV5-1	TGCGCCAGCAGCTTTATGGACTTGCCTGGGGCCAACGTCCTGACTTTC	CASSFMDLPGANVLTF
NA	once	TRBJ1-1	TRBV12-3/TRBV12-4	TGTGCCAGCAGTTTAAAGGTGGCGAGCACTGAAGCTTTCTTT	CASSLKVASTEAFF
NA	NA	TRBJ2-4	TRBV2	TGTGCCAGCAGGGGAGAAGGGACAAACATTCAGTACTTC	CASRGEGTNIQYF
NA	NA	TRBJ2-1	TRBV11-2	TGTGCCAGCAGCTCGGGCGCTCGCGATGAGCAGTTCTTC	CASSSGARDEQFF
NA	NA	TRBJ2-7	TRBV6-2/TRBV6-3	TGTGCCAGCAGCCCCCTTGGTTACGAGCAGTACTTC	CASSPLGYEQYF
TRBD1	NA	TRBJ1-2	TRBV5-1	TGCGCCAGCAGCCCTAACAGGGGCAACTATGGCTACACCTTC	CASSPNRGNYGYTF
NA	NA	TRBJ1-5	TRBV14	TGTGCCAGCAGCCAAGGACACGGCAATCAGCCCCAGCATTTT	CASSQGHGNQPQHF
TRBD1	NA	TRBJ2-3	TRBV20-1	TGCAGTGCAGGGGACAGGGGGCGAGATACGCAGTATTTT	CSAGDRGRDTQYF
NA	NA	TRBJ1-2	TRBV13	TGTGCCAGCAGCTTAGAAAACGGCAGGGGTGGCTACACCTTC	CASSLENGRGGYTF
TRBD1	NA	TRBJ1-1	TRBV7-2	TGTGCCAGCAGCCGCGGAGGGGGCGGCGCTGAAGCTTTCTTT	CASSRGGGGAEAFF
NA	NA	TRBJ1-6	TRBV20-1	TGCAGTGCTCCTAACGGGGGCGATTCACCCCTCCACTTT	CSAPNGGDSPLHF
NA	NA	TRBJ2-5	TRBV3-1	TGTGCCAGCAGCCAAGATATAAGGACCCAGTACTTC	CASSQDIRTQYF
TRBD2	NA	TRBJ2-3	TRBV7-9	TGTGCCAGCAGCTTCGGACTAGCGGGGGGCAAAGATACGCAGTATTTT	CASSFGLAGGKDTQYF
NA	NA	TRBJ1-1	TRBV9	TGTGCCAGCAGCGTAGGTATCAGCGGGGCTTTCTTT	CASSVGISGAFF
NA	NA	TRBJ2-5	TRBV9	TGTGCCAGCAGCGTAGAGGGGGGGCTAGGAGAGACCCAGTACTTC	CASSVEGGLGETQYF
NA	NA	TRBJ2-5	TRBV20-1	TGCAGTGCCACCAGGACAGTGCAAGAGACCCAGTACTTC	CSATRTVQETQYF
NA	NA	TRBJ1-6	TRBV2	TGTGCCAGCAGCGTGGACCGACGGGATTCACCCCTCCACTTT	CASSVDRRDSPLHF
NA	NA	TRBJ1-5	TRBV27	TGTGCCAGCAAGGTGAGAACAGGGTTACAGCCCCAGCATTTT	CASKVRTGLQPQHF
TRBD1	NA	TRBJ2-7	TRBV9	TGTGCCAGCAGCGTTGGACAGGGGGCGTACTACGAGCAGTACTTC	CASSVGQGAYYEQYF
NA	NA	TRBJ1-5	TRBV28	TGTGCCAGCGGATCCCCCCTGTTCGAAGGACAGCCCCAGCATTTT	CASGSPLFEGQPQHF
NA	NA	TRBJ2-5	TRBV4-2	TGTGCCAGCAGCCAAGGCAGGACTGGGGAGACCCAGTACTTC	CASSQGRTGETQYF
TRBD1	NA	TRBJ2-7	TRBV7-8	TGTGCCAGCAACCGGCAGGGACAGGGACCCTACGAGCAGTACTTC	CASNRQGQGPYEQYF
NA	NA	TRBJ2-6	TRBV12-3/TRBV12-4	TGTGCCAGCGGCGGGGGCCCTGGGGCCAACGTCCTGACTTTC	CASGGGPGANVLTF
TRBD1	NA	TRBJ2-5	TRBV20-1	TGCAGCTCCAGGGGGCCCGAGACCCAGTACTTC	CSSRGPETQYF